This TCR beta chain was sequenced in a study of T cell responses to AZD1222 COVID-19 vaccine. Turning to the study itself: Pooled in the analysis were second doses at about 4 or about 12 weeks. Study-wide results and caveats: Reportedly, close to half of spike-specific TCRs are directed against unmutated variant regions. A mostly white British donor set with more females was recruited, and clonal diversity was possibly underestimated. Increases in Spike-specific TCR breadth and depth were seen after two AZD1222 doses.

Note on this clone: Its target is not known.

The method was immunoSEQ multiplex PCR; TCRdb's version includes in-frame clones alone and lacks a portion of them. The table shows 110,000 to 150,000 clones, with roughly 90% occurring only once. Here the sequenced sample was peripheral blood, taken on day 0 of AZD1222 vaccination. This receptor was taken from an adult in good health.

The chain's CDR3 is CASNRLWQETQYF. DNA of the CDR3: TGTGCCAGCAACAGACTGTGGCAGGAGACCCAGTACTTC. The chain is built from TRBV7-8 and TRBJ2-5; D gene ambiguous. Trimming pared 7 bases from V and 5 bases from J, leaving 14 bases between. CDR1 SGHVS and CDR2 FQNEAQ come from the germline V gene. This CDR3 has 13 amino acids.